This is a list of T cell receptor beta chains from one sample in a study of cytomegalovirus exposure and HLA in healthy donors. Sequenced by immunoSEQ multiplex PCR; TCRdb stores in-frame clones only, minus some. The repertoire consists of approximately 140,000 clones, with 70% to 75% occurring once and the leading ten covering roughly an eighth. Material: PBMCs. The receptors were gathered from a human donor in good health. The CDR3 runs from the conserved cysteine through the conserved F or W. Fields, in order: J gene, V gene, CDR3 protein.

j_gene: TRBJ2-7
v_gene: TRBV18
CDR3aa: CASSPSGTHHEQYF

j_gene: TRBJ2-3
v_gene: TRBV6-4
CDR3aa: CASSDGGGETDTQYF

j_gene: TRBJ2-3
v_gene: TRBV7-2
CDR3aa: CASSFPTSGKGKDTQYF

j_gene: TRBJ1-1
v_gene: TRBV7-9
CDR3aa: CASSPYTAGGNTEAFF

j_gene: TRBJ2-3
v_gene: TRBV6-1
CDR3aa: CASSERRGQGSGDTQYF

j_gene: TRBJ1-2
v_gene: TRBV9
CDR3aa: CASSSRTAVWGYTF

j_gene: TRBJ2-1
v_gene: TRBV19
CDR3aa: CASSIFSGFAYNEQFF

j_gene: TRBJ2-2
v_gene: TRBV6-1
CDR3aa: CASPGTTNTGELFF

j_gene: TRBJ1-1
v_gene: TRBV18
CDR3aa: CASSQERGRSTEAFF

j_gene: TRBJ2-2
v_gene: TRBV9
CDR3aa: CASSVGTGGSTGELFF

j_gene: TRBJ2-1
v_gene: TRBV5-5
CDR3aa: CASSLGGHGYNEQFF

j_gene: TRBJ2-7
v_gene: TRBV25-1
CDR3aa: CASSESGQTPWYEQYF

j_gene: TRBJ2-7
v_gene: TRBV9
CDR3aa: CASSAGTNEQYF

j_gene: TRBJ1-1
v_gene: TRBV5-1
CDR3aa: CASSPTGFGEAFF

j_gene: TRBJ1-4
v_gene: TRBV27
CDR3aa: CASSLGQGVRKLFF

j_gene: TRBJ2-3
v_gene: TRBV5-6
CDR3aa: CASSPTGGGDTQYF

j_gene: TRBJ1-6
v_gene: TRBV2
CDR3aa: CASKDRGGSPLHF

j_gene: TRBJ2-7
v_gene: TRBV7-6
CDR3aa: CASSPLSGEQYF

j_gene: TRBJ1-1
v_gene: TRBV12-5
CDR3aa: CASGSTGSVFF

j_gene: TRBJ1-2
v_gene: TRBV27
CDR3aa: CASSRRRDRVNYGYTF

j_gene: TRBJ2-2
v_gene: TRBV5-4
CDR3aa: CASSSAGARNTGELFF

j_gene: TRBJ2-7
v_gene: TRBV30
CDR3aa: CAWSVPGEQYF

j_gene: TRBJ1-3
v_gene: TRBV5-4
CDR3aa: CASSLVGQSSGNTIYF

j_gene: TRBJ2-7
v_gene: TRBV28
CDR3aa: CASSLLSGVYEQYF

j_gene: TRBJ1-1
v_gene: TRBV21-1
CDR3aa: CAGERNKDRNTEAFF

j_gene: TRBJ2-3
v_gene: TRBV9
CDR3aa: CASSVSGTSVSSTDTQYF

j_gene: TRBJ2-7
v_gene: TRBV7-2
CDR3aa: CASSALYTTEQYF

j_gene: TRBJ2-5
v_gene: TRBV6-6
CDR3aa: CASSYSRTGETQYF

j_gene: TRBJ2-7
v_gene: TRBV11-1
CDR3aa: CASSLLARSWEQYF

j_gene: TRBJ2-2
v_gene: TRBV28
CDR3aa: CASSHLTKNTGELFF